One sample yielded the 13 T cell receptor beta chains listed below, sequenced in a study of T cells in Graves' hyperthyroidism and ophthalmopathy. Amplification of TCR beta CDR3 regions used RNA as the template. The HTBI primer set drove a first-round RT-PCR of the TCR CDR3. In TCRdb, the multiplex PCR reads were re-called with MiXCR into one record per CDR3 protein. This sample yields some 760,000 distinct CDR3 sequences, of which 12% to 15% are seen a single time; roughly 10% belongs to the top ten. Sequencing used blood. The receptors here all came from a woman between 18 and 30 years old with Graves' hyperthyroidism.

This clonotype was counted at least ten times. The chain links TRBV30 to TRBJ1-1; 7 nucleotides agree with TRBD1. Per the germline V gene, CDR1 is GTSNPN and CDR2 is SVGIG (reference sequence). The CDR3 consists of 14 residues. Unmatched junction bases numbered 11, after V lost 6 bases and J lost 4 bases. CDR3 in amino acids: CACLVRQGITEAFF. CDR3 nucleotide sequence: TGTGCCTGCCTGGTTCGACAGGGTATCACTGAAGCTTTCTTT.

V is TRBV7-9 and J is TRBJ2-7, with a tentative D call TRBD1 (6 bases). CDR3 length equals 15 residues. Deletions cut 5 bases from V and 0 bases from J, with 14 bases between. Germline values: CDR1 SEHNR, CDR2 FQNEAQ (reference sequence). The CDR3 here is CASSPPAGDSYEQYF. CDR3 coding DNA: TGTGCCAGCAGCCCCCCCGCAGGGGACTCCTACGAGCAGTACTTC.

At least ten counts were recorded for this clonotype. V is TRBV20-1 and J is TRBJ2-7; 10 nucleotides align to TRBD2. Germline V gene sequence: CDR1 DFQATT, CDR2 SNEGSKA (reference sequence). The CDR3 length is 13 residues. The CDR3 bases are TGCAGGCCCCGAGCGGGAGGGACTGGCGAGCAGTACTTC. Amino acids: CRPRAGGTGEQYF.

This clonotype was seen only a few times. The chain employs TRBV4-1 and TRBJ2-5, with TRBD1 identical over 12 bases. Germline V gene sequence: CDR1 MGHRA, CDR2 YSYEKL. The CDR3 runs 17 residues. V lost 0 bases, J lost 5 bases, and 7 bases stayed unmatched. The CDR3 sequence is CASSQDRGTGGAETQYF. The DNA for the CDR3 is TGCGCCAGCAGCCAAGATAGAGGGACAGGGGGCGCGGAGACCCAGTACTTC.

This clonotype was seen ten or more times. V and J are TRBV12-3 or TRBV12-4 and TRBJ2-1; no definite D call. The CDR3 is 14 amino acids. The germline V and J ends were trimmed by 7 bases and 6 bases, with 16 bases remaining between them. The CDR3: CASTQGSILNEQFF. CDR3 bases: TGTGCCAGCACCCAAGGGTCTATCCTCAATGAGCAGTTCTTC.

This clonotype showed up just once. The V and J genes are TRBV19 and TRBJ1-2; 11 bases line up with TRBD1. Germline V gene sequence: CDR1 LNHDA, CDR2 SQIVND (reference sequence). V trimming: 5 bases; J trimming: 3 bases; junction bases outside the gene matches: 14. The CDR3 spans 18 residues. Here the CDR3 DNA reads TGTGCCAGTAGTGCCTTACCGGGACAGGGGGATTTGTACTATGGCTACACCTTC. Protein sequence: CASSALPGQGDLYYGYTF.

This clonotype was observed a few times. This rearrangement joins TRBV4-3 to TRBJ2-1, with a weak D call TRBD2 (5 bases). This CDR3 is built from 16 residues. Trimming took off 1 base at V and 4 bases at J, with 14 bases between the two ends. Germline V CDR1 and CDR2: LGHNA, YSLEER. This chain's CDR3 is CASSQGTASGYNEQFF. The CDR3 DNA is TGCGCCAGCAGCCAAGGAACAGCATCGGGGTACAATGAGCAGTTCTTC.

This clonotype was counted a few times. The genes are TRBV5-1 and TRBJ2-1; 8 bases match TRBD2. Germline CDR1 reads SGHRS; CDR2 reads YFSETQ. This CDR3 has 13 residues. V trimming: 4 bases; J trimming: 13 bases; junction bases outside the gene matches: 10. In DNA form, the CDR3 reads TGCGCCAGCAGCCAGTGGCTAGCGGGTGTCCAGTTCTTC. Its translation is CASSQWLAGVQFF. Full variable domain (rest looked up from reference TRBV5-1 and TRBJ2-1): KAGVTQTPRYLIKTRGQQVTLSCSPISGHRSVSWYQQTPGQGLQFLFEYFSETQRNKGNFPGRFSGRQFSNSRSEMNVSTLELGDSALYLCASSQWLAGVQFFGPGTRLTVL.

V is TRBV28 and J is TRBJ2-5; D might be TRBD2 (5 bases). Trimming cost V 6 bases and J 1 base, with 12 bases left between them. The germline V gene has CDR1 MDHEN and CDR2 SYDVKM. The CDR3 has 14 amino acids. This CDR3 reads CASSRRYGQETQYF. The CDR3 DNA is TGTGCCAGCAGCCGGAGGTACGGCCAAGAGACCCAGTACTTC.

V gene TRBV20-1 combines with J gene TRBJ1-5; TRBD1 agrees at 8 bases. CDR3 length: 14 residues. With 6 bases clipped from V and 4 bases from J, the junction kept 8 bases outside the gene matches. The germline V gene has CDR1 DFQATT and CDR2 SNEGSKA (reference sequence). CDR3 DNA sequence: TGCAGTGCAACTCGGACAGGGAGAAATCAGCCCCAGCATTTT. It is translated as CSATRTGRNQPQHF.

As DNA, the CDR3 is TGTGCCAGTAGTAACCATCCTGGACCGTCTGGCGAGCAGTACTTC. Its translation: CASSNHPGPSGEQYF. The genes are TRBV19 and TRBJ2-7; D uncertain. Germline CDR1 and CDR2: LNHDA and SQIVND (reference sequence). V dropped 4 bases and J dropped 6 bases, with 19 bases sitting between them. This CDR3 comprises 15 residues.

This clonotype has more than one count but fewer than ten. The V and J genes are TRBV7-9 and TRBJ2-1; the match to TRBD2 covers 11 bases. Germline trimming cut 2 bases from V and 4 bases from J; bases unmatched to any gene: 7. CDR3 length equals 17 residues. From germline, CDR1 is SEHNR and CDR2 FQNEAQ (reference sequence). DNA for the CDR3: TGTGCCAGCAGCTTATTTACTAGCGGGAGCCTTTACAATGAGCAGTTCTTC. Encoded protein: CASSLFTSGSLYNEQFF.

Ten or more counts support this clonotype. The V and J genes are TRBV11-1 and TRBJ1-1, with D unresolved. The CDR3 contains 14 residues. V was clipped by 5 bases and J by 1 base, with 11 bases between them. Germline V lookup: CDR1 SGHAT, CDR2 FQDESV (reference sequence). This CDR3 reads CASSPSLGNTEAFF. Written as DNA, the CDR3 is TGTGCCAGCAGCCCCAGTCTGGGGAACACTGAAGCTTTCTTT.